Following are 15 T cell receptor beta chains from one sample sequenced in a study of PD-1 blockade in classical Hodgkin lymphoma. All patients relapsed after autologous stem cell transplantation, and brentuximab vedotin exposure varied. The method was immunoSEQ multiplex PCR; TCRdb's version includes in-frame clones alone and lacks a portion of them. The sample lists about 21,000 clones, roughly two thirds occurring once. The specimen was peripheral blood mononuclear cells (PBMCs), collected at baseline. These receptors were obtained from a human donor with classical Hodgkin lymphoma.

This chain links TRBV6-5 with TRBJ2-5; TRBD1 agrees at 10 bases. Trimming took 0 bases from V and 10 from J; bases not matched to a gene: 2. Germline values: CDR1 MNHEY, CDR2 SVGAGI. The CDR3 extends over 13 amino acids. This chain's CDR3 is CASSYSRDRGQYF. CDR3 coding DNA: TGTGCCAGCAGTTACTCGAGGGACAGGGGCCAGTACTTC.

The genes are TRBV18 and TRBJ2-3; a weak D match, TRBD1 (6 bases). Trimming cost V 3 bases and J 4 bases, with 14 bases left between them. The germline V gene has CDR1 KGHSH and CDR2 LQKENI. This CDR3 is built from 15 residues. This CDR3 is CASSPGRGGPDTQYF. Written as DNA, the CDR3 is TGTGCCAGCTCACCCGGGCGAGGGGGACCAGATACGCAGTATTTT.

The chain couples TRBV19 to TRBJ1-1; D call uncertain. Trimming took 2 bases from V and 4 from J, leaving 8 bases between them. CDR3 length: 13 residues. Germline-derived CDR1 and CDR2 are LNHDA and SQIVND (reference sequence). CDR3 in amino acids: CASSILSATEAFF. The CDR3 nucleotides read TGTGCCAGTAGTATACTCTCGGCCACTGAAGCTTTCTTT.

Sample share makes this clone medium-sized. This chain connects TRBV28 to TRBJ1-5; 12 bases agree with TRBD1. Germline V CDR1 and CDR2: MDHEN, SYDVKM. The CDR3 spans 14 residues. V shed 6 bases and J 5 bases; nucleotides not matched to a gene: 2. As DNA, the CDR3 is TGTGCCAGCAGGGGGACAGGGGGCCATCAGCCCCAGCATTTT. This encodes CASRGTGGHQPQHF.

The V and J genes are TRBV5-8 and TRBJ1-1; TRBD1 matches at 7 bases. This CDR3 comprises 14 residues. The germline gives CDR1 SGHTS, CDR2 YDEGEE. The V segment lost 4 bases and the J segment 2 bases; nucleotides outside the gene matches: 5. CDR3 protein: CASSKRTGNTEAFF. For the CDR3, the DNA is TGTGCCAGCAGCAAACGGACAGGCAACACTGAAGCTTTCTTT.

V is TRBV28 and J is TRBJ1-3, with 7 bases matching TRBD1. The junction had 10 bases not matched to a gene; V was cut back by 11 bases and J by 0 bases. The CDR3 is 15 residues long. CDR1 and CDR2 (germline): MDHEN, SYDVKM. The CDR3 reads CAVVQGLNSGNTIYF. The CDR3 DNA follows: TGTGCCGTGGTACAGGGGTTAAACTCTGGAAACACCATATATTTT.

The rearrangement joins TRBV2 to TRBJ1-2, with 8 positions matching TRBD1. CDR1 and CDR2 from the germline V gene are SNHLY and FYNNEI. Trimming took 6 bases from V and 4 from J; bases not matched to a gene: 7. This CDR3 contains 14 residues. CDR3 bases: TGTGCCAGCAGCGGCAGGGGGCGCGGCTATGGCTACACCTTC. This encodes CASSGRGRGYGYTF.

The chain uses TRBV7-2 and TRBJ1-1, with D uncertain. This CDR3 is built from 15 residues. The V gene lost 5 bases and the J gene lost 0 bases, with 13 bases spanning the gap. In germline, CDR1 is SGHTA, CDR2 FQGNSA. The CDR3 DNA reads TGTGCCAGCAGCCGCGACAACGGAATGAACACTGAAGCTTTCTTT. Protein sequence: CASSRDNGMNTEAFF.

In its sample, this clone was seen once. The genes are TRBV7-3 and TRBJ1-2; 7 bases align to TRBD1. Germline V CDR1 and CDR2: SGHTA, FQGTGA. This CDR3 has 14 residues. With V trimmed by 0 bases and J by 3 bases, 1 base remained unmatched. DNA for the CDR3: TGTGCCAGCAGCTTAACGGGGACAGACTATGGCTACACCTTC. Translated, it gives CASSLTGTDYGYTF.

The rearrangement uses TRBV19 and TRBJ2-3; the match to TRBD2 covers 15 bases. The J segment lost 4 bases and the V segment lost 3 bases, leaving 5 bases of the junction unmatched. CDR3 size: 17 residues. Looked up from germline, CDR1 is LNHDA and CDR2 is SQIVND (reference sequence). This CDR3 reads CASSILGLAGGPDTQYF. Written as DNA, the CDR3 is TGTGCCAGTAGTATTCTGGGACTAGCGGGGGGCCCAGATACGCAGTATTTT.

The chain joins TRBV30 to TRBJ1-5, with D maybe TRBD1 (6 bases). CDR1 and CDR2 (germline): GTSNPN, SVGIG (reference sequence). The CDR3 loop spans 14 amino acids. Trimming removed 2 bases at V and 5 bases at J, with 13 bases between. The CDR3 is CAWSRGLSDQPQHF. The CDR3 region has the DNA TGTGCCTGGAGTAGGGGGTTGTCCGATCAGCCCCAGCATTTT.

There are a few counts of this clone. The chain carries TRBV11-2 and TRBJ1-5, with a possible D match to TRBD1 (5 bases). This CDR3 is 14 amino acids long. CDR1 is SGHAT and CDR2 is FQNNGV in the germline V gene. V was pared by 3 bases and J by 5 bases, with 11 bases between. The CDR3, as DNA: TGTGCCAGCAGCTTGGGACTTAGGGATCAGCCCCAGCATTTT. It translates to CASSLGLRDQPQHF.

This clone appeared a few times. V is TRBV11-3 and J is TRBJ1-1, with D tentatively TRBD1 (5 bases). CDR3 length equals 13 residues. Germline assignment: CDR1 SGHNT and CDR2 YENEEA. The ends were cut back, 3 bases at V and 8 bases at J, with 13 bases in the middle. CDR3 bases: TGTGCCAGCAGCTTCATCAGGGACGGGGAAGCTTTCTTT. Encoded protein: CASSFIRDGEAFF.

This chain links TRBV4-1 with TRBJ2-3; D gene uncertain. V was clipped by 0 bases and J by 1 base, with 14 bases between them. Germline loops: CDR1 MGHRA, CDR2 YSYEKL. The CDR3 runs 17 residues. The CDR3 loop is CASSQEWASPRTDTQYF. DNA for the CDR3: TGCGCCAGCAGCCAAGAATGGGCTAGTCCCCGCACAGATACGCAGTATTTT.

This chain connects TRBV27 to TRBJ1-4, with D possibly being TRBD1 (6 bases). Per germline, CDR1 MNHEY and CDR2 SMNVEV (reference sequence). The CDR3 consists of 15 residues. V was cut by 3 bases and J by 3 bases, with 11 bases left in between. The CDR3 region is CASSLSGAPNEKLFF. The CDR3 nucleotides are TGTGCCAGCAGTTTGTCGGGGGCCCCTAATGAAAAACTGTTTTTT.